Listed below are T cell receptor beta chains from one sample, sequenced in a study of T-cell memory formation after mild COVID-19. One entry per CDR3 protein results from TCRdb running MiXCR on the 5' RACE reads. Of about 55,000 distinct CDR3 sequences listed, 8% to 9.5% are singletons. The specimen sequenced was PBMCs or a T cell subset sorted from them (not recorded which). The origin of the receptors is a man aged 18 to 30 who had mild COVID-19 (a few samples of this study predate the infection). Cell type and time point are not known. The CDR3 runs from the conserved cysteine through the conserved F or W. A D gene is named only where the DNA matches it firmly. Not all rows give a size; the values are once, few, many and, for expanded clones, a class.

v_gene: TRBV9
abundance: medium-sized
d_gene: TRBD2
j_gene: TRBJ2-1
CDR3nt: TGTGCCAGCAGCCCCGGAGGAGTCGGCGGGGGGTACAATGAGCAGTTCTTC
CDR3aa: CASSPGGVGGGYNEQFF

v_gene: TRBV3-1
abundance: few
d_gene: NA
j_gene: TRBJ2-4
CDR3nt: TGTGCCAGCAGCCAACCCCACCCCGAGGCCAAAAACATTCAGTACTTC
CDR3aa: CASSQPHPEAKNIQYF

v_gene: TRBV20-1
abundance: NA
d_gene: NA
j_gene: TRBJ2-5
CDR3nt: TGCAGTGCCACCCCTCAGGGACGAGGAGAGACCCAGTACTTC
CDR3aa: CSATPQGRGETQYF

v_gene: TRBV6-5
abundance: few
d_gene: TRBD2
j_gene: TRBJ2-5
CDR3nt: TGTGCCAGCAGTTACACTAGCGGGGCTCCACCGGGGACCCAGTACTTC
CDR3aa: CASSYTSGAPPGTQYF

v_gene: TRBV27
abundance: NA
d_gene: NA
j_gene: TRBJ1-6
CDR3nt: TGTGCCAGCAGTTTCGGGATTTCACCCCTCCACTTT
CDR3aa: CASSFGISPLHF

v_gene: TRBV6-5
abundance: NA
d_gene: NA
j_gene: TRBJ1-1
CDR3nt: TGTGCCAGCAGTTACCATGGGGCTGAAGCTTTCTTT
CDR3aa: CASSYHGAEAFF

v_gene: TRBV5-1
abundance: NA
d_gene: TRBD1
j_gene: TRBJ1-4
CDR3nt: TGCGCCAGCAGCTCGAGGGACAGAACAACTAATGAAAAACTGTTTTTT
CDR3aa: CASSSRDRTTNEKLFF

v_gene: TRBV7-2
abundance: many
d_gene: NA
j_gene: TRBJ2-4
CDR3nt: TGTGCCAGCAGCTTCAGGGGGGCTGACATTCAGTACTTC
CDR3aa: CASSFRGADIQYF

v_gene: TRBV28
abundance: few
d_gene: NA
j_gene: TRBJ2-5
CDR3nt: TGTGCCAGCGGGGACTTCCAAGAGACCCAGTACTTC
CDR3aa: CASGDFQETQYF

v_gene: TRBV4-3
abundance: NA
d_gene: NA
j_gene: TRBJ1-3
CDR3nt: TGCGCCAGCAGCCGAGGACGTTTCGGAAACACCATATATTTT
CDR3aa: CASSRGRFGNTIYF

v_gene: TRBV12-3/TRBV12-4
abundance: NA
d_gene: NA
j_gene: TRBJ1-4
CDR3nt: TGTGCCAGCAGTCCACCCGCTGGGGGGGGGATTGAAAAACTGTTTTTT
CDR3aa: CASSPPAGGGIEKLFF

v_gene: TRBV7-2
abundance: few
d_gene: TRBD1
j_gene: TRBJ1-1
CDR3nt: TGTGCCAGCAGCCCTGGGACAGGGTTTAGGGCTGAAGCTTTCTTT
CDR3aa: CASSPGTGFRAEAFF

v_gene: TRBV4-3
abundance: many
d_gene: NA
j_gene: TRBJ2-2
CDR3nt: TGCGCCAGCAGCCAAGCGGCCGCGAACACCGGGGAGCTGTTTTTT
CDR3aa: CASSQAAANTGELFF

v_gene: TRBV7-3
abundance: NA
d_gene: NA
j_gene: TRBJ2-1
CDR3nt: TGTGCCAGCAGCCCGGGGGCAAACAATGAGCAGTTCTTC
CDR3aa: CASSPGANNEQFF

v_gene: TRBV10-3
abundance: few
d_gene: NA
j_gene: TRBJ1-1
CDR3nt: TGTGCCATCGGTCGGGGCCGAGAAGCTTTCTTT
CDR3aa: CAIGRGREAFF

v_gene: TRBV4-1
abundance: few
d_gene: NA
j_gene: TRBJ2-7
CDR3nt: TGCGCCAGCAGCCAAATCGGGGGTAACTCCTACGAGCAGTACTTC
CDR3aa: CASSQIGGNSYEQYF

v_gene: TRBV5-1
abundance: few
d_gene: NA
j_gene: TRBJ2-2
CDR3nt: TGCGCCAGCAGCTCTGAGGGCTCCGGGGAGCTGTTTTTT
CDR3aa: CASSSEGSGELFF

v_gene: TRBV5-1
abundance: many
d_gene: NA
j_gene: TRBJ2-5
CDR3nt: TGCGCCAGCAGCTCCCAAGACGCCCAAGAGACCCAGTACTTC
CDR3aa: CASSSQDAQETQYF

v_gene: TRBV3-1
abundance: few
d_gene: NA
j_gene: TRBJ2-7
CDR3nt: TGTGCCAGCAGCCAAAGAGGTGGGCAGGGACTCTCCTACGAGCAGTACTTC
CDR3aa: CASSQRGGQGLSYEQYF

v_gene: TRBV6-2/TRBV6-3
abundance: few
d_gene: NA
j_gene: TRBJ2-7
CDR3nt: TGTGCCAGCACTACCGGTGGCGAGCAGTACTTC
CDR3aa: CASTTGGEQYF

v_gene: TRBV5-5
abundance: few
d_gene: TRBD1
j_gene: TRBJ2-2
CDR3nt: TGTGCCAGCAGCTTGCGGCAGGGGGCCATCACCGGGGAGCTGTTTTTT
CDR3aa: CASSLRQGAITGELFF

v_gene: TRBV29-1
abundance: few
d_gene: NA
j_gene: TRBJ2-3
CDR3nt: TGCAGCGTTCATGACAGGCGGGTTACAGATACGCAGTATTTT
CDR3aa: CSVHDRRVTDTQYF

v_gene: TRBV7-3
abundance: few
d_gene: TRBD1
j_gene: TRBJ2-2
CDR3nt: TGTGCCAGCAGCCGACAGGGTCCAGGGGAGCTGTTTTTT
CDR3aa: CASSRQGPGELFF

v_gene: TRBV5-1
abundance: NA
d_gene: NA
j_gene: TRBJ2-7
CDR3nt: TGCGCCAGCAGCTTGCCATCCTACGAGCAGTACTTC
CDR3aa: CASSLPSYEQYF

v_gene: TRBV5-6
abundance: NA
d_gene: NA
j_gene: TRBJ1-2
CDR3nt: TGTGCCAGCACCCACGGGATGTTCAACTATGGCTACACCTTC
CDR3aa: CASTHGMFNYGYTF

v_gene: TRBV18
abundance: once
d_gene: NA
j_gene: TRBJ2-1
CDR3nt: TGTGCCAGCTCACCAATTGGGATCGATGAGCAGTTCTTC
CDR3aa: CASSPIGIDEQFF

v_gene: TRBV5-1
abundance: NA
d_gene: TRBD1
j_gene: TRBJ1-5
CDR3nt: TGCGCCAGCAGTCTTCGGACAGGGCAGGATCAGCCCCAGCATTTT
CDR3aa: CASSLRTGQDQPQHF

v_gene: TRBV11-2
abundance: few
d_gene: NA
j_gene: TRBJ2-2
CDR3nt: TGTGCCAGCAGCTTAGTTGCGCCCGGGGAGCTGTTTTTT
CDR3aa: CASSLVAPGELFF

v_gene: TRBV2
abundance: few
d_gene: TRBD2
j_gene: TRBJ2-3
CDR3nt: TGTGCCAGCAGGGCCTCTAGCGGGGGCACAGATACGCAGTATTTT
CDR3aa: CASRASSGGTDTQYF

v_gene: TRBV6-2/TRBV6-3
abundance: NA
d_gene: NA
j_gene: TRBJ2-3
CDR3nt: TGTGCCAGCAGCCCCAGGGGTCCCCCGCTCGCCCCTCCATATACGCAGTATTTT
CDR3aa: CASSPRGPPLAPPYTQYF

v_gene: TRBV5-1
abundance: few
d_gene: NA
j_gene: TRBJ1-4
CDR3nt: TGCGCCAGCAGCTTGATTGTTGGCGGAGATAATGAAAAACTGTTTTTT
CDR3aa: CASSLIVGGDNEKLFF

v_gene: TRBV20-1
abundance: few
d_gene: NA
j_gene: TRBJ2-3
CDR3nt: TGCAGTGCTAGAGATTCGGGGGTAACAGATACGCAGTATTTT
CDR3aa: CSARDSGVTDTQYF

v_gene: TRBV4-3
abundance: NA
d_gene: TRBD1
j_gene: TRBJ1-1
CDR3nt: TGCGCCAGCAGCCCCCATACAGGGGGTAACACTGAAGCTTTCTTT
CDR3aa: CASSPHTGGNTEAFF

v_gene: TRBV15
abundance: few
d_gene: NA
j_gene: TRBJ2-5
CDR3nt: TGTGCCACCAGCAGAGGACAAGAGACCCAGTACTTC
CDR3aa: CATSRGQETQYF

v_gene: TRBV12-3/TRBV12-4
abundance: NA
d_gene: NA
j_gene: TRBJ1-1
CDR3nt: TGTGCCAGCAGGGAGGGCGGAGGGGCTTTCTTT
CDR3aa: CASREGGGAFF

v_gene: TRBV7-2
abundance: few
d_gene: TRBD1
j_gene: TRBJ1-6
CDR3nt: TGTGCCAGCAGCAGCGGGACAGGGGAATTACCCCTCCACTTT
CDR3aa: CASSSGTGELPLHF

v_gene: TRBV2
abundance: NA
d_gene: NA
j_gene: TRBJ2-7
CDR3nt: TGTGCCAGCCGAGACGGGGGCTACGAGCAGTACTTC
CDR3aa: CASRDGGYEQYF

v_gene: TRBV5-1
abundance: many
d_gene: NA
j_gene: TRBJ2-4
CDR3nt: TGCGCCAGCAAACTGGGGCCAGGGGAAAACATTCAGTACTTC
CDR3aa: CASKLGPGENIQYF

v_gene: TRBV5-1
abundance: few
d_gene: NA
j_gene: TRBJ2-2
CDR3nt: TGCGCCAGCAGGGAACAGGGCGGCACCGGGGAGCTGTTTTTT
CDR3aa: CASREQGGTGELFF

v_gene: TRBV5-1
abundance: many
d_gene: TRBD2
j_gene: TRBJ2-5
CDR3nt: TGCGCCAGCAGCGCCACCGGGACTAGCGGCCAAGAGACCCAGTACTTC
CDR3aa: CASSATGTSGQETQYF

v_gene: TRBV18
abundance: NA
d_gene: NA
j_gene: TRBJ2-7
CDR3nt: TGTGCCAGCTCACAAGGGACGGTCTACGAGCAGTACTTC
CDR3aa: CASSQGTVYEQYF

v_gene: TRBV6-1
abundance: few
d_gene: NA
j_gene: TRBJ1-1
CDR3nt: TGTGCTATGGCAGGGAAGGGGTACACTGAAGCTTTCTTT
CDR3aa: CAMAGKGYTEAFF

v_gene: TRBV4-3
abundance: few
d_gene: NA
j_gene: TRBJ2-5
CDR3nt: TGCGCCAGCAGCCAAGATCGGTACGGACAAGAGACCCAGTACTTC
CDR3aa: CASSQDRYGQETQYF

v_gene: TRBV7-2
abundance: many
d_gene: TRBD1
j_gene: TRBJ2-7
CDR3nt: TGTGCCAGCAGCCCAGGGGGCGCGGGGAGGAACGAGCAGTACTTC
CDR3aa: CASSPGGAGRNEQYF

v_gene: TRBV20-1
abundance: few
d_gene: TRBD2
j_gene: TRBJ2-1
CDR3nt: TGTGGGACTACTGGCAATGAGCAGTTCTTC
CDR3aa: CGTTGNEQFF

v_gene: TRBV7-2
abundance: few
d_gene: NA
j_gene: TRBJ1-5
CDR3nt: TGTGCCAGCGCCCCCCAACCCGTCGATCAGCCCCAGCATTTT
CDR3aa: CASAPQPVDQPQHF

v_gene: TRBV5-1
abundance: many
d_gene: TRBD1
j_gene: TRBJ2-7
CDR3nt: TGCGCCAGCAGCTTGGCACCGGGACAGCCCTACGAGCAGTACTTC
CDR3aa: CASSLAPGQPYEQYF

v_gene: TRBV19
abundance: few
d_gene: NA
j_gene: TRBJ2-5
CDR3nt: TGTGCCAGTAGTATTATCTCTAAAGAGACCCAGTACTTC
CDR3aa: CASSIISKETQYF

v_gene: TRBV28
abundance: few
d_gene: TRBD1
j_gene: TRBJ2-5
CDR3nt: TGTGCCAGCAGCGACAGGGTGGAGGAGACCCAGTACTTC
CDR3aa: CASSDRVEETQYF

v_gene: TRBV7-9
abundance: NA
d_gene: TRBD1
j_gene: TRBJ1-1
CDR3nt: TGTGCCAGCAGCCCCGGACAGGGATGGACTGAAGCTTTCTTT
CDR3aa: CASSPGQGWTEAFF

v_gene: TRBV10-3
abundance: NA
d_gene: NA
j_gene: TRBJ1-2
CDR3nt: TGTGCCATCAGTGAGTCTGCGCTAAACTATGGCTACACCTTC
CDR3aa: CAISESALNYGYTF

v_gene: TRBV28
abundance: NA
d_gene: NA
j_gene: TRBJ1-1
CDR3nt: TGTGCCAGCAGTTACAACACCGGGACCCCCCAATTAGTGGCTTTCTTT
CDR3aa: CASSYNTGTPQLVAFF

v_gene: TRBV5-1
abundance: few
d_gene: NA
j_gene: TRBJ2-5
CDR3nt: TGCGCCAGCAGCTTGGCTGAACTTACGGGCCCCGCGGAGACCCAGTACTTC
CDR3aa: CASSLAELTGPAETQYF

v_gene: TRBV5-8
abundance: NA
d_gene: NA
j_gene: TRBJ2-1
CDR3nt: TGTGCCAGCATCCGACGACAGAGCTCCTACAATGAGCAGTTCTTC
CDR3aa: CASIRRQSSYNEQFF

v_gene: TRBV2
abundance: NA
d_gene: NA
j_gene: TRBJ2-2
CDR3nt: TGTGCCAGCAGTGAAAGTGGCAGGGACACCGGGGAGCTGTTTTTT
CDR3aa: CASSESGRDTGELFF

v_gene: TRBV2
abundance: NA
d_gene: NA
j_gene: TRBJ1-5
CDR3nt: TGTGCCAGCAGTGACATCGTCAGCAATCAGCCCCAGCATTTT
CDR3aa: CASSDIVSNQPQHF

v_gene: TRBV5-1
abundance: NA
d_gene: NA
j_gene: TRBJ2-5
CDR3nt: TGCGCCAGCAGCTTCGGGACCAGAGAGACCCAGTACTTC
CDR3aa: CASSFGTRETQYF

v_gene: TRBV7-2
abundance: few
d_gene: NA
j_gene: TRBJ2-5
CDR3nt: TGTGCCAGCAGCCAAGTACGGAGGGAGACCCAGTACTTC
CDR3aa: CASSQVRRETQYF

v_gene: TRBV7-2
abundance: few
d_gene: NA
j_gene: TRBJ2-1
CDR3nt: TGTGCCAGCAGCTTAGGGCTTCTCAATGAGCAGTTCTTC
CDR3aa: CASSLGLLNEQFF